Listed below are T cell receptor beta chains from one sample, sequenced in a study of shared clonotypes between healthy human individuals. Libraries were prepared by immunoSEQ multiplex PCR; TCRdb keeps only in-frame clonotypes and omits some of them. The profile covers 1.5 million to 2.5 million clones, with about 95% appearing a single time and around 1% taken by the ten largest. The sample consisted of naive CD8+ T cells sorted from blood. These receptors were obtained from a young man in good health. CDR3s include the opening cysteine and the closing phenylalanine or tryptophan. The D gene is left open where the match is weak. The size entry is marked missing in some rows and otherwise reads once, few, many or a size class.

clone size: -
J gene: TRBJ2-7
D gene: TRBD1
V gene: TRBV30
CDR3 protein: CAWSLGQKSYEQYF
CDR3 DNA: TGTGCCTGGAGTTTGGGACAGAAATCATACGAGCAGTACTTC

clone size: once
J gene: TRBJ2-7
D gene: -
V gene: TRBV2
CDR3 protein: CASIQAPSYEQYF
CDR3 DNA: TGTGCCAGCATCCAGGCCCCCTCCTACGAGCAGTACTTC

clone size: -
J gene: TRBJ2-6
D gene: -
V gene: TRBV7-6
CDR3 protein: CASSALGQPSGANVLTF
CDR3 DNA: TGTGCCAGCAGCGCCCTTGGACAGCCTTCTGGGGCCAACGTCCTGACTTTC

clone size: -
J gene: TRBJ2-7
D gene: TRBD1
V gene: TRBV5-4
CDR3 protein: CASSLERGPFYEQYF
CDR3 DNA: TGTGCCAGCAGCTTGGAAAGGGGGCCCTTCTACGAGCAGTACTTC

clone size: -
J gene: TRBJ2-7
D gene: TRBD2
V gene: TRBV12-5
CDR3 protein: CASGFSISGRGSPYEQYF
CDR3 DNA: TGTGCTAGTGGTTTTTCGATTAGCGGGAGGGGCTCCCCTTACGAGCAGTACTTC

clone size: -
J gene: TRBJ2-7
D gene: TRBD2
V gene: TRBV7-8
CDR3 protein: CASSEGGVTYEQYF
CDR3 DNA: TGTGCCAGCAGCGAGGGAGGGGTTACCTACGAGCAGTACTTC

clone size: -
J gene: TRBJ2-5
D gene: TRBD2
V gene: TRBV9
CDR3 protein: CASSASGRIQETQYF
CDR3 DNA: TGTGCCAGCAGCGCTAGCGGGAGGATCCAAGAGACCCAGTACTTC

clone size: -
J gene: TRBJ2-1
D gene: TRBD1
V gene: TRBV14
CDR3 protein: CASSQGVGTGFFNEQFF
CDR3 DNA: TGTGCCAGCAGCCAAGGGGTCGGGACAGGTTTTTTCAATGAGCAGTTCTTC

clone size: -
J gene: TRBJ1-6
D gene: -
V gene: TRBV5-6
CDR3 protein: CASSRGHLSSYNSPLHF
CDR3 DNA: TGTGCCAGCAGCCGGGGACACCTTAGCTCCTATAATTCACCCCTCCACTTT

clone size: -
J gene: TRBJ2-7
D gene: -
V gene: TRBV19
CDR3 protein: CASSIQGLYYEQYF
CDR3 DNA: TGTGCCAGTAGTATACAGGGACTGTACTACGAGCAGTACTTC

clone size: -
J gene: TRBJ2-1
D gene: TRBD2
V gene: TRBV4-1
CDR3 protein: CASSQVLGAPTTGGSYNEQFF
CDR3 DNA: TGCGCCAGCAGCCAAGTCCTTGGAGCCCCGACAACGGGGGGCTCCTACAATGAGCAGTTCTTC

clone size: -
J gene: TRBJ1-2
D gene: TRBD1
V gene: TRBV6-6
CDR3 protein: CASSETGLRVDGYTF
CDR3 DNA: TGTGCCAGCAGTGAGACAGGGCTCCGAGTCGATGGCTACACCTTC

clone size: -
J gene: TRBJ2-4
D gene: -
V gene: TRBV7-9
CDR3 protein: CASSQALAKNIQYF
CDR3 DNA: TGTGCCAGCAGCCAAGCTCTAGCCAAAAACATTCAGTACTTC

clone size: -
J gene: TRBJ2-1
D gene: TRBD1
V gene: TRBV7-6
CDR3 protein: CASSLGPGQKSNEQFF
CDR3 DNA: TGTGCCAGCAGCTTAGGGCCGGGACAGAAGAGCAATGAGCAGTTCTTC

clone size: -
J gene: TRBJ2-1
D gene: -
V gene: TRBV5-6
CDR3 protein: CASSYTAWNEQFF
CDR3 DNA: TGTGCCAGCAGCTACACGGCATGGAATGAGCAGTTCTTC

clone size: -
J gene: TRBJ2-7
D gene: TRBD1
V gene: TRBV4-1
CDR3 protein: CASSLQGAGEQYF
CDR3 DNA: TGCGCCAGCAGCCTTCAGGGGGCAGGGGAGCAGTACTTC

clone size: -
J gene: TRBJ2-7
D gene: -
V gene: TRBV28
CDR3 protein: CASSPGEPSFYEQYF
CDR3 DNA: TGTGCCAGCAGTCCGGGGGAGCCGAGCTTCTACGAGCAGTACTTC

clone size: -
J gene: TRBJ2-2
D gene: TRBD2
V gene: TRBV5-1
CDR3 protein: CASSSRTSLPGELFF
CDR3 DNA: TGCGCCAGCAGCTCCAGGACTAGTTTACCCGGGGAGCTGTTTTTT